This is a list of T cell receptor beta chains from one sample in a study of T cell responses to AZD1222 COVID-19 vaccine. TCRdb's copy holds only in-frame clones and misses some; the assay was immunoSEQ multiplex PCR. The table lists 100,000 to 150,000 clones, around 86% of them singletons, with about a fifth in the top ten. The sequences come from peripheral blood, collected on day 0 of AZD1222 vaccination. The receptors here all came from an adult in good health. CDR3s include the opening cysteine and the closing phenylalanine or tryptophan.

V gene: TRBV6-5
J gene: TRBJ1-4
CDR3 protein: CASRDTPNEKLFF

V gene: TRBV10-3
J gene: TRBJ1-2
CDR3 protein: CAISEGWEGYTF

V gene: TRBV28
J gene: TRBJ2-7
CDR3 protein: CASGGLSYEQYF

V gene: TRBV28
J gene: TRBJ1-2
CDR3 protein: CASRQVGYGYTF

V gene: TRBV4-2
J gene: TRBJ2-3
CDR3 protein: CASSQDRLSDTQYF

V gene: TRBV29-1
J gene: TRBJ2-7
CDR3 protein: CSVVAGTGYEQYF

V gene: TRBV18
J gene: TRBJ2-7
CDR3 protein: CASSLRKLGQGNEQYF

V gene: TRBV11-2
J gene: TRBJ2-7
CDR3 protein: CASPFGSYEQYF

V gene: TRBV7-8
J gene: TRBJ2-5
CDR3 protein: CASSPRTVYQETQYF

V gene: TRBV28
J gene: TRBJ1-4
CDR3 protein: CASSSLGTGFEKLFF

V gene: TRBV7-9
J gene: TRBJ1-6
CDR3 protein: CASSFQVGSPLHF

V gene: TRBV9
J gene: TRBJ2-1
CDR3 protein: CASSAETGYNEQFF

V gene: TRBV7-2
J gene: TRBJ2-1
CDR3 protein: CASSLRPSGSSYNEQFF

V gene: TRBV7-2
J gene: TRBJ2-1
CDR3 protein: CASSLGGRKGGEQFF

V gene: TRBV5-1
J gene: TRBJ2-3
CDR3 protein: CASSLGGARDTQYF

V gene: TRBV5-8
J gene: TRBJ2-1
CDR3 protein: CASSSEKGGNAYNEQFF

V gene: TRBV7-9
J gene: TRBJ2-1
CDR3 protein: CASSLNEWTVGAYNEQFF

V gene: TRBV2
J gene: TRBJ1-2
CDR3 protein: CASSEYGNNYGYTF

V gene: TRBV25-1
J gene: TRBJ1-3
CDR3 protein: CASSPDVSGNTIYF

V gene: TRBV6-5
J gene: TRBJ2-7
CDR3 protein: CASSYSQSSYEQYF

V gene: TRBV3-1/TRBV3-2
J gene: TRBJ1-5
CDR3 protein: CASSQGGGPMDQPQHF

V gene: TRBV11-1
J gene: TRBJ2-7
CDR3 protein: CASSLRRGSYEQYF

V gene: TRBV15
J gene: TRBJ1-5
CDR3 protein: CATSRDLGLSNQPQHF

V gene: TRBV6-5
J gene: TRBJ1-1
CDR3 protein: CASSYAEGNTEAFF

V gene: TRBV6-5
J gene: TRBJ2-7
CDR3 protein: CASSYYRDSYEQYF

V gene: TRBV10-2
J gene: TRBJ2-3
CDR3 protein: CASSGGYIAVPPDTQYF

V gene: TRBV25-1
J gene: TRBJ2-2
CDR3 protein: CASSDQGANTGELFF

V gene: TRBV19
J gene: TRBJ2-1
CDR3 protein: CASSIEGLGYNEQFF

V gene: TRBV7-9
J gene: TRBJ2-7
CDR3 protein: CASSLNQIEQYF

V gene: TRBV7-9
J gene: TRBJ2-2
CDR3 protein: CASSFQGAVTGELFF

V gene: TRBV10-1
J gene: TRBJ1-5
CDR3 protein: CASSAGLDRPQHF

V gene: TRBV19
J gene: TRBJ1-2
CDR3 protein: CASSISDSYGYTF

V gene: TRBV7-2
J gene: TRBJ1-3
CDR3 protein: CASSLLVRDSGNTIYF

V gene: TRBV18
J gene: TRBJ1-2
CDR3 protein: CASSPTGQDGGWLTF

V gene: TRBV6-2/TRBV6-3
J gene: TRBJ2-1
CDR3 protein: CASSGAWNEQFF

V gene: TRBV27
J gene: TRBJ2-7
CDR3 protein: CASTPRQGGIYEQYF

V gene: TRBV7-9
J gene: TRBJ2-7
CDR3 protein: CASSLALSSSYEQYF

V gene: TRBV28
J gene: TRBJ2-1
CDR3 protein: CASSQTGNEQFF

V gene: TRBV6-2/TRBV6-3
J gene: TRBJ1-1
CDR3 protein: CASSLPVMNTEAFF

V gene: TRBV7-8
J gene: TRBJ2-1
CDR3 protein: CASGTRTYNEQFF

V gene: TRBV9
J gene: TRBJ1-3
CDR3 protein: CASSVGAGSGNTIYF

V gene: TRBV11-2
J gene: TRBJ1-2
CDR3 protein: CASSFRGGYTF

V gene: TRBV5-6
J gene: TRBJ1-5
CDR3 protein: CASSPGTGNFQPQHF

V gene: TRBV10-3
J gene: TRBJ2-6
CDR3 protein: CAISGRLAGGSGANVLTF

V gene: TRBV5-4
J gene: TRBJ2-1
CDR3 protein: CASSLGVSGGARNEQFF

V gene: TRBV6-5
J gene: TRBJ1-2
CDR3 protein: CASSYLQGAGGYTF

V gene: TRBV20-1
J gene: TRBJ2-1
CDR3 protein: CSARGGGQFF

V gene: TRBV6-5
J gene: TRBJ1-1
CDR3 protein: CASTFQALGTEAFF

V gene: TRBV4-1
J gene: TRBJ1-1
CDR3 protein: CASSQTDRDGTEAFF

V gene: TRBV29-1
J gene: TRBJ1-2
CDR3 protein: CSGAWGDGYTF